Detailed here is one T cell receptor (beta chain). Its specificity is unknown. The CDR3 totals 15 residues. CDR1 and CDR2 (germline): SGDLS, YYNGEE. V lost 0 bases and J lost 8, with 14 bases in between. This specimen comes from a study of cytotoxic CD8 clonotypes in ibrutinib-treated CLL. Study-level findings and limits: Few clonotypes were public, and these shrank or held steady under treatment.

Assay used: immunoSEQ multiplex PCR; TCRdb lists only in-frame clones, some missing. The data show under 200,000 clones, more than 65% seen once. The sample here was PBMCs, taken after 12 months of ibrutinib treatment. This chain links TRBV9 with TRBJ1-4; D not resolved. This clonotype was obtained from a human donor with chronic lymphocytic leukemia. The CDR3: CASSVGDPYGEKLFF. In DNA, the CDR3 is TGTGCCAGCAGCGTAGGGGATCCCTACGGGGAAAAACTGTTTTTT.